A single sample is the source of the 16 T cell receptor beta chains below, sequenced in a study of control samples from healthy donors and cancer patients. TCRdb's table, derived via immunoSEQ multiplex PCR, lists solely in-frame clones and lacks some. This sample has approximately 60,000 clones, with approximately 89% found just once. The specimen was PBMCs. These receptors were collected from a man younger than 45 with colorectal cancer.

As DNA, the CDR3 is TGTGCCAGTAGTATGGTGGGGTCCTACGAGCAGTACTTC. It is translated as CASSMVGSYEQYF. The chain has TRBV19 and TRBJ2-7; no definite D call. CDR1 and CDR2 from the germline V gene are LNHDA and SQIVND (reference sequence). The CDR3 length is 13 residues. Trimming removed 3 bases from V and 1 base from J, with 7 bases in between.

The rearrangement links TRBV5-4 to TRBJ1-3; D gene uncertain. Germline CDR1 reads SGHNT; CDR2 reads YYREEE (reference sequence). V was shortened by 0 bases and J by 3 bases, with 4 bases between the two germline ends. The CDR3 consists of 13 residues. The CDR3: CASSLAGGNTIYF. The CDR3 DNA is TGTGCCAGCAGCTTGGCTGGTGGAAACACCATATATTTT.

The rearrangement links TRBV28 to TRBJ1-3; possibly TRBD1 for D (6 bases). Trimming removed 8 bases at V and 0 bases at J, with 11 bases between. The CDR3 covers 14 residues. Per germline, CDR1 MDHEN and CDR2 SYDVKM. CDR3 region: CASHRAPSGNTIYF. For the CDR3, the DNA is TGTGCCAGCCACAGGGCCCCCTCTGGAAACACCATATATTTT.

The chain joins TRBV15 to TRBJ1-5; D not resolved. The germline V gene has CDR1 LNHNV and CDR2 YYDKDF (reference sequence). The CDR3 has 16 residues. The V and J ends lost 0 bases and 7 bases respectively, with 16 bases between them. CDR3 nucleotides: TGTGCCACCAGCAGAGATCAAGAGCCGGGCGGACAGCCCCAGCATTTT. Protein product: CATSRDQEPGGQPQHF.

There are a few counts of this clone. This chain connects TRBV19 to TRBJ2-1, with 10 bases lining up with TRBD2. The CDR3 runs to 15 residues. The trim removed 6 bases at V and 8 bases at J, leaving 10 bases unmatched. The germline V gene has CDR1 LNHDA and CDR2 SQIVND (reference sequence). The CDR3 nucleotides are TGTGCCAGTAGGGTCACTAGCGGGGTGTTGCATGAGCAGTTCTTC. Translating gives CASRVTSGVLHEQFF.

This clone came up once. The genes are TRBV4-1 and TRBJ2-1; D is possibly TRBD1 (6 bases). The ends were cut back, 2 bases at V and 8 bases at J, with 19 bases in the middle. Germline values: CDR1 MGHRA, CDR2 YSYEKL. This CDR3 region has 16 residues. Written as DNA, the CDR3 is TGCGCCAGCAGCCAAACCCCAGGGGTAGGAGTCGATGAGCAGTTCTTC. Translating gives CASSQTPGVGVDEQFF.

The chain uses TRBV6-5 and TRBJ2-1; D may match TRBD1 or TRBD2 (5 bases each). The ends were cut back, 4 bases at V and 11 bases at J, with 15 bases in the middle. This CDR3 contains 13 residues. Germline loops: CDR1 MNHEY, CDR2 SVGAGI. CDR3 bases: TGTGCCAGCAGTTTCCCACCCCCGGGACAGCAGTTCTTC. Protein sequence: CASSFPPPGQQFF.

The rearrangement links TRBV6-5 to TRBJ1-1, with 8 bases fitting TRBD1. Germline trimming cut 6 bases from V and 6 bases from J; bases unmatched to any gene: 9. In germline, CDR1 is MNHEY, CDR2 SVGAGI. The CDR3 loop spans 14 amino acids. DNA of the CDR3: TGTGCCAGCAGGGGAGACAGGGGCGAGCCTGAAGCTTTCTTT. It yields the protein CASRGDRGEPEAFF.

The rearrangement uses TRBV5-5 and TRBJ1-4; D is perhaps TRBD1 (6 bases). Germline V gene sequence: CDR1 SGHKS, CDR2 YYEKEE (reference sequence). V was cut by 0 bases and J by 6 bases, with 12 bases left in between. The CDR3 runs to 15 residues. The DNA for the CDR3 is TGTGCCAGCAGCTTGGATATTAGGACAGATGAAAAACTGTTTTTT. Protein: CASSLDIRTDEKLFF.

The J gene is TRBJ1-2, the V gene TRBV6-1; no definite D call. This CDR3 has 12 amino acids. CDR1 and CDR2 from the germline V gene are MNHNS and SASEGT. Trimming took off 4 bases at V and 6 bases at J, with 9 bases between the two ends. The CDR3 loop reads CASSVKCHGYTF. The CDR3 nucleotides read TGTGCCAGCAGTGTAAAGTGTCATGGCTACACCTTC.

The gene calls are TRBV18 and TRBJ2-3; D gene uncertain. The V gene's germline CDR1 is KGHSH and CDR2 LQKENI. The germline V and J ends were trimmed by 4 bases and 2 bases, with 7 bases remaining between them. This CDR3 contains 13 residues. CDR3 amino acids: CASSLSSTDTQYF. The CDR3 DNA reads TGTGCCAGCTCACTTTCGTCCACAGATACGCAGTATTTT.

This chain uses TRBV6-6 with TRBJ1-1, with TRBD1 as a possible D gene (6 bases). This CDR3 has 14 amino acids. With 2 bases removed from V and 3 bases from J, the gap between germline ends came to 10 bases. CDR1 MNHNY and CDR2 SVGAGI come from the germline V gene (reference sequence). DNA for the CDR3: TGTGCCAGCAGTTACGGGTACAGGGACACTGAAGCTTTCTTT. Amino acid sequence: CASSYGYRDTEAFF.

The chain combines TRBV7-9 with TRBJ2-7; unclear D gene. This CDR3 region has 12 residues. V lost 6 bases and J 3 bases, leaving 9 bases between the germline ends. Germline values: CDR1 SEHNR, CDR2 FQNEAQ (reference sequence). In DNA, the CDR3 is TGTGCCAGCAGTTTCCTCCACTACGAGCAGTACTTC. It is translated as CASSFLHYEQYF.

The rearrangement uses TRBV23-1 and TRBJ1-5; D is ambiguous. TRBV23-1 is annotated as an ORF whose role is uncertain. The V end lost 2 bases, the J end lost 6 bases, and 5 bases lay between the germline ends. The length of the CDR3 is 12 residues. CDR3 residues: CASSQRAQPQHF. Written as DNA, the CDR3 is TGCGCCAGCAGTCAAAGGGCTCAGCCCCAGCATTTT.

On this clone itself: A read error may account for a junction end that differs from germline. The rearrangement uses TRBV30 and TRBJ1-1, with D hard to call. Per germline, CDR1 GTSNPN and CDR2 SVGIG (reference sequence). The CDR3 spans 12 residues. CDR3 amino acids: CTWTVENTEAFF. CDR3 nucleotides: TGTACCTGGACCGTGGAAAACACTGAAGCTTTCTTT.

As regards this clone: The germline gene is not matched at one end of the junction; a read error may be the cause. The chain links TRBV7-9 to TRBJ2-3, with 9 bases fitting TRBD1. This CDR3 has 13 amino acids. Germline V CDR1 and CDR2: SEHNR, FQNEAQ (reference sequence). The DNA for the CDR3 is TGTGCCAGCAGCTTAACAGGGGGCGGCATGGAGAATTTT. As protein: CASSLTGGGMENF.